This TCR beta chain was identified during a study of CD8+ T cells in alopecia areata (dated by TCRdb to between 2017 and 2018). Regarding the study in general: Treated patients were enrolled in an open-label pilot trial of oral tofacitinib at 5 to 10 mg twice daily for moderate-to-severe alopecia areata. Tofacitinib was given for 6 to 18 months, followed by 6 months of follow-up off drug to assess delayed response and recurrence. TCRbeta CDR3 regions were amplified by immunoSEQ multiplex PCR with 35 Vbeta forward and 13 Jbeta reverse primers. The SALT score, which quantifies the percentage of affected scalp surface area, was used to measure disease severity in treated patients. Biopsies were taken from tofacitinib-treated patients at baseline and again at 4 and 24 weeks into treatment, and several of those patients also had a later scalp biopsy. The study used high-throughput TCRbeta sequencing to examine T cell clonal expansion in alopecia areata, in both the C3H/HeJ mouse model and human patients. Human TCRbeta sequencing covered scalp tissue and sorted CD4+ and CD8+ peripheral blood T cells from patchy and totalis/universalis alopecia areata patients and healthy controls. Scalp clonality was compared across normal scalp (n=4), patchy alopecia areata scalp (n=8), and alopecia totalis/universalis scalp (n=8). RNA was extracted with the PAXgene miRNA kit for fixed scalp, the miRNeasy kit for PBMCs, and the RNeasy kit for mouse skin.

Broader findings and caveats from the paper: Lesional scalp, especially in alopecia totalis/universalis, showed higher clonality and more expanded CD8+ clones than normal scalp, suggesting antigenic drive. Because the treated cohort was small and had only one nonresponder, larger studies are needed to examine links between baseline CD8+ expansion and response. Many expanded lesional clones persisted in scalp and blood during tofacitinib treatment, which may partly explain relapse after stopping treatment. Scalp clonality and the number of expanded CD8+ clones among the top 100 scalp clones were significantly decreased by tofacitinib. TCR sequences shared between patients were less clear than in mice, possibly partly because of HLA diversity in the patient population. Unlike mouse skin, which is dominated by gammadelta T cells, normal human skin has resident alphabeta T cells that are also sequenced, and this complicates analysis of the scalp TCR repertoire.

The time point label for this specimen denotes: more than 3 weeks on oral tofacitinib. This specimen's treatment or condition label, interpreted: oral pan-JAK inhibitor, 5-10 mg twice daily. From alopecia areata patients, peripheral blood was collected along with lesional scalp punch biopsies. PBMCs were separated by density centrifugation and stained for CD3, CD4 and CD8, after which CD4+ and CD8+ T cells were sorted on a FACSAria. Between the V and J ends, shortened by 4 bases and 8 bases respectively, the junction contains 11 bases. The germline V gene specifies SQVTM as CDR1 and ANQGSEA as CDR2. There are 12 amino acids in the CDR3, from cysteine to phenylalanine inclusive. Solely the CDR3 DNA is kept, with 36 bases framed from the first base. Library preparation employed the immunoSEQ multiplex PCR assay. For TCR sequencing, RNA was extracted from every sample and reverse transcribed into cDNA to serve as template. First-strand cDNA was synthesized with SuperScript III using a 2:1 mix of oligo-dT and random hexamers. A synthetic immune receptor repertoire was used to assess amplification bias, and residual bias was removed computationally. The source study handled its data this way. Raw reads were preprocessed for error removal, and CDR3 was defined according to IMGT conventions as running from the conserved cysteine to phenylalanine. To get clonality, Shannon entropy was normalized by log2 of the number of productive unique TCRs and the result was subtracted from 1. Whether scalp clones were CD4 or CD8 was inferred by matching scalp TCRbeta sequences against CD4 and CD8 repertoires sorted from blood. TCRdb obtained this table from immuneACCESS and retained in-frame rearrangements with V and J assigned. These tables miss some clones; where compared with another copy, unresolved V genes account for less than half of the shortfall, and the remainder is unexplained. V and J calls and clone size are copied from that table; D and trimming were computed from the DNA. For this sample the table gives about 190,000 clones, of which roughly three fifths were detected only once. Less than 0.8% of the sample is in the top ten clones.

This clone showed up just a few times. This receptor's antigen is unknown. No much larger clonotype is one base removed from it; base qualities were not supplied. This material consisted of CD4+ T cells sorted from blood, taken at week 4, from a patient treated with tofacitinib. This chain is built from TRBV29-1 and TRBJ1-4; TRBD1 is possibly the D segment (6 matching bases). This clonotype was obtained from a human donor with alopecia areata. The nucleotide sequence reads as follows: TGCAGCGTTGGACAGGTGGGGGAAAAACTGTTTTTT. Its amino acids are CSVGQVGEKLFF. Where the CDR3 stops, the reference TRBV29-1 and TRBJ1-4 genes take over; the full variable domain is SAVISQKPSRDICQRGTSLTIQCQVDSQVTMMFWYRQQPGQSLTLIATANQGSEATYESGFVIDKFPISRPNLTFSTLTVSNMSPEDSSIYLCSVGQVGEKLFFGSGTQLSVL.